The rows below give T cell receptor beta chains drawn from one sample of a study of blood T cell repertoires in COVID-19. Data came from immunoSEQ multiplex PCR; TCRdb stores just in-frame clones and leaves some out. The sample has roughly 100,000 clones; more than 75% are singletons. The sequenced material came from peripheral blood. These receptors were taken from a human donor in a cohort sampled during active COVID-19. Each CDR3 is given with its conserved first and last residue. The D gene is left open where the match is weak. The size entry is marked missing in some rows and otherwise reads once, few, many or a size class.

>-|TRBV21-1|-|TRBJ1-4
TGTGCCAGCGAGGACATTAACCTCCGGACTAATGAAAAACTGTTTTTT
CASEDINLRTNEKLFF
>-|TRBV10-3|-|TRBJ1-2
TGTGCCATCAGTGAGTCGTCCGGGGATGGCTACACCTTC
CAISESSGDGYTF
>-|TRBV19|few|TRBJ2-6
TGTGCCACCTCCTGGGGGCTTGACGGGGCCAACGTCCTGACTTTC
CATSWGLDGANVLTF
>-|TRBV29-1|-|TRBJ1-1
TGCAGCGTTGCCCCCCTCGCAGGGGTTAACACTGAAGCTTTCTTT
CSVAPLAGVNTEAFF
>-|TRBV29-1|-|TRBJ2-3
TGCAGTTGCGGAGGGGGCCGAAGCACAGATACGCAGTATTTT
CSCGGGRSTDTQYF
>-|TRBV3-1/TRBV3-2|-|TRBJ1-1
TGTGCCAGCAGCAAACAAGGGGCAGGGGCGTATGAAGCTTTCTTT
CASSKQGAGAYEAFF
>-|TRBV4-1|-|TRBJ1-2
TGCGCCAGCAGCCGTGAGGGGGTCAGCTATGGCTACACCTTC
CASSREGVSYGYTF
>TRBD1|TRBV10-3|-|TRBJ1-5
TGTGCCATCAGTGCCGGGACAGTAAACAATCAGCCCCAGCATTTT
CAISAGTVNNQPQHF
>-|TRBV6-2/TRBV6-3|-|TRBJ2-5
TGTGCCAGCAGTTACTCGGTCACAGTTGAGACCCAGTACTTC
CASSYSVTVETQYF
>TRBD1|TRBV7-9|-|TRBJ2-7
TGTGCCAGCAGCCCAATTGACAGGGACCCCTCCTACGAGCAGTACTTC
CASSPIDRDPSYEQYF
>-|TRBV5-1|-|TRBJ1-1
TGCGCCAGCAGCTTGGCCGGGGGTATATATAACACTGAAGCTTTCTTT
CASSLAGGIYNTEAFF
>TRBD2|TRBV5-4|-|TRBJ2-1
TGTGCCAGCAGCTCTTCCTCCGGGACTAGCGGGGGGGCCGGCTACAATGAGCAGTTCTTC
CASSSSSGTSGGAGYNEQFF
>-|TRBV7-2|-|TRBJ2-2
TGTGCCAGCAGCTTAGTGGCTAGCGCGAACACCGGGGAGCTGTTTTTT
CASSLVASANTGELFF
>-|TRBV28|-|TRBJ1-2
TGTGCCAGCAGTTTCCCCGCCGGGACTCCGAATGGCTACACCTTC
CASSFPAGTPNGYTF
>TRBD1|TRBV4-1|-|TRBJ1-2
TGCGCCAGCAGCTTGAGACAGGGCGACCCCTATGGCTACACCTTC
CASSLRQGDPYGYTF
>-|TRBV2|-|TRBJ1-1
TGTGCCAGCAGTGCGCAGGGGAACACTGAAGCTTTCTTT
CASSAQGNTEAFF
>TRBD1|TRBV19|once|TRBJ2-2
TGTGCCAGTAGAAGCCGGGACAGGGGGCAAGAAGGGGAGCTGTTTTTT
CASRSRDRGQEGELFF
>-|TRBV5-1|-|TRBJ2-5
TGCGCCAGCAGCTTGGTTTGGGGGGAGGAAGCCGAGACCCAGTACTTC
CASSLVWGEEAETQYF
>-|TRBV2|many|TRBJ1-2
TGTGCCAGCAAGGTACAGGTCGATGGCTACACCTTC
CASKVQVDGYTF
>-|TRBV14|-|TRBJ1-6
TGTGCCAGCAGCCAAGCGGTGGGGGCGGGTTCACCCCTCCACTTT
CASSQAVGAGSPLHF
>TRBD1|TRBV29-1|-|TRBJ1-4
TGCAGCGTTGAAATGGGACAGGGAAACGAAAAACTGTTTTTT
CSVEMGQGNEKLFF
>-|TRBV12-3/TRBV12-4|-|TRBJ1-2
TGTGCCAGCAGTTTTGACAGCTCCTATGGCTACACCTTC
CASSFDSSYGYTF
>TRBD2|TRBV10-3|-|TRBJ2-3
TGTGCCATCATTGCGGAAGCGGGAGGCACAGATACGCAGTATTTT
CAIIAEAGGTDTQYF
>TRBD1|TRBV24-1|-|TRBJ2-2
TGTGCCACCAGTGGACAGGGGGCCACCGGGGAGCTGTTTTTT
CATSGQGATGELFF
>TRBD1|TRBV19|-|TRBJ1-1
TGTGCCAGTAGGGTACGGACAGGGGAAGGGACTGAAGCTTTCTTT
CASRVRTGEGTEAFF
>TRBD2|TRBV5-1|-|TRBJ2-7
TGCGCCAGCAGCTTGCGTCTAGCGGGACTCAACTACGAGCAGTACTTC
CASSLRLAGLNYEQYF
>-|TRBV7-3|-|TRBJ2-5
TGTGCCAGCAGCTTTGGGCAGCAAGAGACCCAGTACTTC
CASSFGQQETQYF
>-|TRBV19|few|TRBJ2-7
TGTGCCAGTAGTATCAGCGTCCTTCAATCCTACGAGCAGTACTTC
CASSISVLQSYEQYF
>TRBD2|TRBV18|-|TRBJ2-3
TGTGCCAGCTCATCAACTAGCGGATTATCCACAGATACGCAGTATTTT
CASSSTSGLSTDTQYF
>-|TRBV18|few|TRBJ1-2
TGTGCCAGCTCAACAGACCCCCGAAGCTACACCTTC
CASSTDPRSYTF
>-|TRBV5-1|-|TRBJ2-7
TGCGCCAGCAGCTTGGTGCAGGCCGAATTGCACGAGCAGTACTTC
CASSLVQAELHEQYF
>-|TRBV24-1|-|TRBJ2-5
TGTGCCACCAGTGATTTTGGTCCGGAACAGGAGACCCAGTACTTC
CATSDFGPEQETQYF
>-|TRBV6-6|-|TRBJ2-1
TGTGCCAGCGGCCTCCAGGGGTCCTACAATGAGCAGTTCTTC
CASGLQGSYNEQFF
>TRBD2|TRBV5-1|-|TRBJ2-3
TGCGCCAGCAGATTATCGGTTCGTCTAGCGGGGGCCCGCACAGATACGCAGTATTTT
CASRLSVRLAGARTDTQYF
>-|TRBV30|few|TRBJ2-5
TGTGCCTGGGCCCCCGAGAACCAAGAGACCCAGTACTTC
CAWAPENQETQYF
>-|TRBV6-1|-|TRBJ1-1
TGTGCCAGCAGTGATGGGGACGGAATAAGGGGGAACAGGGCTTTCTTT
CASSDGDGIRGNRAFF
>TRBD1|TRBV12-3/TRBV12-4|-|TRBJ1-4
TGTGCCAGTCGACAGGGTTTTAATGAAAAACTGTTTTTT
CASRQGFNEKLFF
>-|TRBV9|-|TRBJ1-2
TGTGCCAGCAGCGTAGATATTAGGGGTCAGGGAATAGCTAACTATGGCTACACCTTC
CASSVDIRGQGIANYGYTF
>TRBD1|TRBV3-1/TRBV3-2|-|TRBJ1-5
TGTGCCAGCAGCCAAGATCTCCTTGGACAGGGGCCCCAGCATTTT
CASSQDLLGQGPQHF
>TRBD2|TRBV4-2|-|TRBJ2-7
TGTGCCAGCAGCCAAGCGGAGGATAGCGGGAGTGGAGAGCAGTACTTC
CASSQAEDSGSGEQYF
>TRBD1|TRBV7-9|-|TRBJ1-1
TGTGCCAGCAGCTTCGACAGGGACCAGAACACTGAAGCTTTCTTT
CASSFDRDQNTEAFF
>TRBD2|TRBV27|-|TRBJ2-3
TGTGCCAGCAGTTTATATGGGCGGGAGGACGGAGATACGCAGTATTTT
CASSLYGREDGDTQYF
>-|TRBV6-5|-|TRBJ1-2
TGTGCCAGCAGTTACTCCCCGGTATACTATGGCTACACCTTC
CASSYSPVYYGYTF
>-|TRBV24-1|many|TRBJ1-2
TGTGCCACCAGTGATCCGATACAGGGAGAACGTGGCTACACCTTC
CATSDPIQGERGYTF
>-|TRBV15|-|TRBJ1-5
TGTGCCACCAGCAGGGCGAGTGACTTCAGCAATCAGCCCCAGCATTTT
CATSRASDFSNQPQHF
>TRBD2|TRBV24-1|-|TRBJ2-2
TGTGCCACCAGTGATCCTGGGACTAGCGGCGGGGAGCTGTTTTTT
CATSDPGTSGGELFF
>TRBD1|TRBV2|-|TRBJ1-5
TGTGCCTCAAAGGACCCATTGGACAGGGGGGATCAGCCCCAGCATTTT
CASKDPLDRGDQPQHF
>TRBD1|TRBV5-4|once|TRBJ2-2
TGTGCCAGCAGCTACCGAACAGGGGATACCGGGGAGCTGTTTTTT
CASSYRTGDTGELFF